Below, one TCR beta chain is given with its context. The data are from a study of blood T cell repertoires in COVID-19. About the study: Sites in the United States, Italy and Spain provided acute and convalescent COVID-19 samples. Nucleic acid was either cDNA or gDNA, and it came from T cells, B-cell-depleted T cells, or PBMCs.

The length of the CDR3 is 16 residues. Germline V CDR1 and CDR2: SGHAT, FQNNGV. V was pared by 5 bases and J by 6 bases, with 10 bases of the junction left unmatched. In the study's own analysis: From reference gene primer amplification, estimates of nucleated cell counts were derived. Measured with immunoSEQ multiplex PCR; TCRdb has only the in-frame clones, and not every one. That table supplies the V and J calls and clone size; D and trimming were determined from the DNA. The data contain a few hundred thousand clones, approximately 85% of them singletons. The chain joins TRBV11-2 to TRBJ2-7, with 13 bases identical to TRBD2. The TCR was taken from a man in his forties or fifties who had recovered from COVID-19. The specimen sequenced was peripheral blood. The CDR3 spells CASSPRTSGSGGEQYF. CDR3 nucleotides: TGTGCCAGCAGCCCGAGGACTAGCGGGAGTGGAGGCGAGCAGTACTTC. The whole variable domain, filled in from reference TRBV11-2 and TRBJ2-7, reads EAGVAQSPRYKIIEKRQSVAFWCNPISGHATLYWYQQILGQGPKLLIQFQNNGVVDDSQLPKDRFSAERLKGVDSTLKIQPAKLEDSAVYLCASSPRTSGSGGEQYFGPGTRLTVT.